This T cell receptor (beta chain) was retrieved from a study of response to subunit inactivated influenza vaccine (dated by TCRdb to between 2018 and 2020). The study in broad terms: The study used deep quantitative T cell receptor repertoire profiling to track responses to a trivalent subunit inactivated influenza vaccine. What the work shows at the level of the full study, not this receptor alone: The authors proposed that each seasonal influenza vaccination may bring in only a limited number of new T cells.

The method was RT-PCR. Sequenced using an Illumina HiSeq 2500. TCRdb took the public reads, trimmed them with fastp at Q25, ran MiXCR for clone calling and kept in-frame beta chains. Identical CDR3 proteins give one entry, which carries the most common genes and DNA. The sample table shows 500,000 to 700,000 distinct CDR3 sequences, and approximately 22% are seen once. The top ten clonotypes cover 2.5% to 3% of the sample. Spanning cysteine to phenylalanine, the CDR3 consists of 15 amino acids. Just CDR3 DNA is preserved here, 45 bases in frame from base 1. V is cut by 0 bases and J by 4 bases, and the space between the germline ends is 13 bases. Taken from the germline V gene, the CDR1 and CDR2 loops are SGHDT and YYEEEE. This clonotype was recorded at least ten times. Its target antigen remains unknown. No base quality values were provided; no much bigger clone lies one nucleotide off. These data also formed part of another study, on T cells expressing NK-cell markers. As that second paper reports: TCR beta cDNA libraries were made by 5'RACE template switching that added a universal primer site and unique molecular identifiers. In sorted CD3+CD56+NKG2C+, CD3+CD56+NKG2C- and CD3+CD56-NKG2C+ T-cell subsets from 7 or 8 donors, TCR beta-chain repertoires were profiled. Most of the eight sequenced donors were HCMV-seropositive and one was HCMV-seronegative. To restrict sorting to alphabetaTCR-expressing T cells, an anti-gammadeltaTCR antibody was added in several experiments. In more than 5 donors, the dominant CD3+CD56+NKG2C+ clonotypes ranked among the top 10 CD8+ clonotypes, making up roughly 1.0-8% of CD8+ T cells. Those dominant clonotypes were again the most abundant among CD3+CD56-NKG2C+ cells in four donors, at about 28.3-65%. Whether the expanded NKG2C-expressing T cell clones were specific for HCMV antigens was left unclear. The study sequenced eight donors, all healthy volunteers chosen at random: three men and five women. HCMV-specific IgG was detected in serum with a commercial ELISA kit to determine HCMV serostatus. Peripheral blood mononuclear cells were isolated from blood by Ficoll density gradient centrifugation. Using Miltenyi isolation kits, CD4+ and CD8+ T cells were isolated from PBMC through magnetic immunoseparation. cDNA synthesis was primed from the TCR beta constant segment, followed by two successive PCR amplification steps. Illumina HiSeq 2000/2500, MiSeq or NextSeq was used to sequence libraries as 2 x 150 bp reads. MIGEC was used to demultiplex reads and group reads by UMI, and MiTCR was used to assemble and quantify clonotypes. To remove erroneous sequences, TCR cDNA sequences were retained only when supported by two or more reads. The tcR package was used for downstream repertoire analysis, with clonotypes matched between fractions based on CDR3 nucleotide sequence plus V segment. VDJmatch was used to annotate antigen specificity against VDJdb, with one amino acid substitution in CDR3 allowed.

Sequenced material: CD4+ T cells sorted from PBMCs, taken roughly 13 days after vaccination. The TCR sequence derives from a man aged 50 to 60 who received an inactivated influenza vaccine. Donor details come from another sample of the same person, matched by shared clones. The chain uses TRBV5-6 and TRBJ1-2; the D gene lacks a confident call. This receptor carries the CDR3 CASSLESEAVYGYTF. DNA sequence: TGTGCCAGCAGCTTGGAGAGTGAGGCAGTCTATGGCTACACCTTC.